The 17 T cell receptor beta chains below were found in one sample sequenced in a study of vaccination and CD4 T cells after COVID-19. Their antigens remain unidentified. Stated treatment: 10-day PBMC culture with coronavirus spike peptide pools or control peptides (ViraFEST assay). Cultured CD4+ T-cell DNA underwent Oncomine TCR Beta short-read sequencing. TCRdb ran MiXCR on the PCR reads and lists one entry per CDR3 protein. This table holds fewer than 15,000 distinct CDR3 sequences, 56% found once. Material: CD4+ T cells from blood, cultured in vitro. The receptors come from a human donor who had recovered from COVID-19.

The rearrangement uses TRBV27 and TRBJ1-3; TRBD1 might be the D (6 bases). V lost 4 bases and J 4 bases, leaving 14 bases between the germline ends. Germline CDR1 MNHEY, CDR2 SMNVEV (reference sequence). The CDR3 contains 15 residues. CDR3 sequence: CASSSHSRGGNTIYF. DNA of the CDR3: TGTGCCAGCAGTTCCCATTCCAGGGGAGGAAACACCATATATTTT.

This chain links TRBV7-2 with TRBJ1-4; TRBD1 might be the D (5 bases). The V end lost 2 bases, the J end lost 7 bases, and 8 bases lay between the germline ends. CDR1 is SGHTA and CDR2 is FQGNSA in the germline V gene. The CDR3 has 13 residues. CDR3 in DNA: TGTGCCAGCAGCTTATCCGGGGGTGAAAAACTGTTTTTT. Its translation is CASSLSGGEKLFF.

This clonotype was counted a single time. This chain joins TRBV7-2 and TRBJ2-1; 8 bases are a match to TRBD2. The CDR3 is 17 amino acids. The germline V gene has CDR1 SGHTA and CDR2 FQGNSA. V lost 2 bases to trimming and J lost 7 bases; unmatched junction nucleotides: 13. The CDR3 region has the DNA TGTGCCAGCAGCTTACTTCCTATATTCGGGAGGGGGAATGAGCAGTTCTTC. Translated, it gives CASSLLPIFGRGNEQFF.

The CDR3 DNA follows: TGTGCCAGCAGCCGGGGGGGGCAGGACTATGGCTACACCTTC. This gives the protein CASSRGGQDYGYTF. The chain has TRBV2 and TRBJ1-2; tentatively, D is TRBD1 (6 bases). Trimming stripped 6 bases from V and 3 bases from J, with 14 bases between. CDR3 length: 14 residues. Germline CDR1 and CDR2: SNHLY and FYNNEI.

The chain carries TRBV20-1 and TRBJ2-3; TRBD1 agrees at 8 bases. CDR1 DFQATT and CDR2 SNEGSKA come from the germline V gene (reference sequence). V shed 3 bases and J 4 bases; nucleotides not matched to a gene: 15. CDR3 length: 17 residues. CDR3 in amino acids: CSASLSSGGLRADTQYF. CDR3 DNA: TGCAGTGCTAGTCTTTCGTCAGGGGGCTTACGGGCAGATACGCAGTATTTT.

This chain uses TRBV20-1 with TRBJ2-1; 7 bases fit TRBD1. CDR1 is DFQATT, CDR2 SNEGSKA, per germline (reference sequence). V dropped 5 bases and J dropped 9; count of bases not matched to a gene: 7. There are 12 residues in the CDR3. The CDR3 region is CSASRQGIEQFF. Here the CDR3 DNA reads TGCAGTGCTTCCCGACAGGGCATTGAGCAGTTCTTC.

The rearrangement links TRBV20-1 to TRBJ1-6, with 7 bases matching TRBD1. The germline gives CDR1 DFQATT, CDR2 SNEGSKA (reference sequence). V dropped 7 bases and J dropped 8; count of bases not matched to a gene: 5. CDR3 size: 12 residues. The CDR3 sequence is CSVGGGDSPLHF. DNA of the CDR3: TGCAGTGTAGGGGGCGGGGATTCACCCCTCCACTTT.

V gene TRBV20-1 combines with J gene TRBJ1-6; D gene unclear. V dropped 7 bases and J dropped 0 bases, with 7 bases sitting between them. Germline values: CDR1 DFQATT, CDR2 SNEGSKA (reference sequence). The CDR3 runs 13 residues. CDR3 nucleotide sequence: TGCAGTGTCCGCAGCTCCTATAATTCACCCCTCCACTTT. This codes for CSVRSSYNSPLHF.

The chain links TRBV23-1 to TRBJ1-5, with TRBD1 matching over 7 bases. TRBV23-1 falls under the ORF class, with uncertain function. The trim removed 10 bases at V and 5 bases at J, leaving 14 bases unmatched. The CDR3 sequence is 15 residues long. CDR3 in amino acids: CATTQETGNDQPQHF. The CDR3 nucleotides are TGCGCCACCACACAGGAGACAGGGAACGATCAGCCCCAGCATTTT.

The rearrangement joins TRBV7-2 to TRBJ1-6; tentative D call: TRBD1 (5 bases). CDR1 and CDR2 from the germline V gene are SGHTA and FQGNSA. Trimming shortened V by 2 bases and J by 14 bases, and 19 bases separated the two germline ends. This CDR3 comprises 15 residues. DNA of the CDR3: TGTGCCAGCAGCTTATCCGACAGCAGTTGGGATTCCCTCCACTTT. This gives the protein CASSLSDSSWDSLHF.

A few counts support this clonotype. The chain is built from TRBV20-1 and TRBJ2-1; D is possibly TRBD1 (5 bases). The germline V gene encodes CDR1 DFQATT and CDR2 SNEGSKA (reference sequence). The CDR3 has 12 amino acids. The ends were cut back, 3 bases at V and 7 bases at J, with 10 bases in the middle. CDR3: CSASWGQNEQFF. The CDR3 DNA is TGCAGTGCTAGTTGGGGCCAAAATGAGCAGTTCTTC.

CDR3 in amino acids: CASSRGAGTGGSSDYNEQFF. The CDR3 bases are TGTGCCAGCAGCCGAGGGGCGGGGACAGGAGGTTCTTCGGATTACAATGAGCAGTTCTTC. The J gene is TRBJ2-1, the V gene TRBV11-1; 8 bases fit TRBD1. Germline V lookup: CDR1 SGHAT, CDR2 FQDESV (reference sequence). The junction had 22 bases not matched to a gene; V was cut back by 5 bases and J by 4 bases. CDR3 length equals 20 residues.

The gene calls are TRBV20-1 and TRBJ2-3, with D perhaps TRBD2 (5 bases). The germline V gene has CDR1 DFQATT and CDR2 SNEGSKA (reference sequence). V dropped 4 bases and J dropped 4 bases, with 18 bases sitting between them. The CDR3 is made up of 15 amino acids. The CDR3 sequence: CSAIVGVASSDTQYF. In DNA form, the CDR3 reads TGCAGTGCTATCGTCGGGGTAGCGAGTTCAGATACGCAGTATTTT.

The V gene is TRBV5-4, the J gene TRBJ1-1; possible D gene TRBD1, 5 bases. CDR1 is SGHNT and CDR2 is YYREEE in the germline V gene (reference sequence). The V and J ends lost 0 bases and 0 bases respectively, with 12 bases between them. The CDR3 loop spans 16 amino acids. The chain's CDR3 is CASSLAVGLMNTEAFF. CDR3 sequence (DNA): TGTGCCAGCAGCTTGGCTGTGGGGCTGATGAACACTGAAGCTTTCTTT.

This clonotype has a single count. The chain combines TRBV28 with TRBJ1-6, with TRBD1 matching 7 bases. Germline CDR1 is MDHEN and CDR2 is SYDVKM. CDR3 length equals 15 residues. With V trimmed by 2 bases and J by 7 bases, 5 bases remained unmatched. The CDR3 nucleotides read TGTGCCAGCAGTTTAAGGGGGCAGGCCAATTCACCCCTCCACTTT. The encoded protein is CASSLRGQANSPLHF. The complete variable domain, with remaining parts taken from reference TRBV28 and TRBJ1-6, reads DVKVTQSSRYLVKRTGEKVFLECVQDMDHENMFWYRQDPGLGLRLIYFSYDVKMKEKGDIPEGYSVSREKKERFSLILESASTNQTSMYLCASSLRGQANSPLHFGNGTRLTVT.

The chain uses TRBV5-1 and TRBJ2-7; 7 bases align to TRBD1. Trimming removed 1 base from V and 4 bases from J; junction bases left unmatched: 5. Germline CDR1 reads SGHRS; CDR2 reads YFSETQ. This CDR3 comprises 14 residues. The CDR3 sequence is CASSLTGQEYEQYF. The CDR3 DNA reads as TGCGCCAGCAGCTTGACCGGACAGGAGTACGAGCAGTACTTC. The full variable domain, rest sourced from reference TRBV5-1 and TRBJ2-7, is KAGVTQTPRYLIKTRGQQVTLSCSPISGHRSVSWYQQTPGQGLQFLFEYFSETQRNKGNFPGRFSGRQFSNSRSEMNVSTLELGDSALYLCASSLTGQEYEQYFGPGTRLTVT.

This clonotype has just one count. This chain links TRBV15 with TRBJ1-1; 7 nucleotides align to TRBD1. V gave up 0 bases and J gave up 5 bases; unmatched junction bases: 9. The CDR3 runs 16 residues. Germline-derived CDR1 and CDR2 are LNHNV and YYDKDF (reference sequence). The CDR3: CATSRDQQGLGTEAFF. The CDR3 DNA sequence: TGTGCCACCAGCAGAGATCAACAGGGGTTGGGGACTGAAGCTTTCTTT. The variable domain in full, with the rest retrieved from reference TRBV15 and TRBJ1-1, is DAMVIQNPRYQVTQFGKPVTLSCSQTLNHNVMYWYQQKSSQAPKLLFHYYDKDFNNEADTPDNFQSRRPNTSFCFLDIRSPGLGDTAMYLCATSRDQQGLGTEAFFGQGTRLTVV.